The clone carrying this T cell receptor beta chain has just a few counts. Its antigen is as yet unknown. The data are from a study of beta chain features in type 1 diabetes. Germline assignment: CDR1 SQVTM and CDR2 ANQGSEA. The CDR3 has 14 amino acids. The V gene end was trimmed by 6 bases and the J gene end by 2 bases; junction bases not matched to a gene: 9. Each donor gave one heparinised blood draw averaging about 120 mL. Isolation of CD4+ naive, central memory, regulatory and stem cell-like memory cells was achieved by sorting via CD45RO/CCR7/CD25/CD127/CD95/CD27. Reverse transcribing all isolated RNA meant expressed TCRB transcripts were sequenced. Using immunoSEQ multiplex PCR, the repertoire was profiled, and TCRdb retains in-frame clones only, with some absent. The sample gives roughly 230,000 clones, under 13% of which show up once; 0.017% is in the top ten. Study-wide findings and caveats: Shorter TCRB CDR3s, moderately but significantly so, marked every one of the four CD4+ subsets in Type 1 diabetes patients. When VDJ junctions were examined, type 1 diabetes patients showed fewer insertions and more deletions.

This TCR was recovered from a young man with type 1 diabetes. Sequencing used naive CD4+ T cells from blood. The gene calls are TRBV29-1 and TRBJ2-7; 8 nucleotides match TRBD1. The CDR3 DNA reads as TGCAGCGTGCGGCCTGGGACAGGACCCTACGAGCAGTACTTC. This encodes CSVRPGTGPYEQYF.